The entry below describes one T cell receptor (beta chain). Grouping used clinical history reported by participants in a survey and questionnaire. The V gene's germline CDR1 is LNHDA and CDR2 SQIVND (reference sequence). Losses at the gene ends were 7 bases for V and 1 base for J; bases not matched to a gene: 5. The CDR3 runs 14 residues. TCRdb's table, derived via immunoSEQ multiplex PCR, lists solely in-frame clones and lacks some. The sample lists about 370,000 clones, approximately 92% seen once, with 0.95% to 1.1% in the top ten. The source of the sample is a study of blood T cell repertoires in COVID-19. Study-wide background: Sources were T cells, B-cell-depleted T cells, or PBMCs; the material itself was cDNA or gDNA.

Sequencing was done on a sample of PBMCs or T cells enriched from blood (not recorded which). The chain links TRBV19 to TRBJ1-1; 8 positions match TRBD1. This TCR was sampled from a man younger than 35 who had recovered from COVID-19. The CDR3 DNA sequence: TGTGCCAGTACAGGGGGCGGTTGGAACACTGAAGCTTTCTTT. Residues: CASTGGGWNTEAFF.